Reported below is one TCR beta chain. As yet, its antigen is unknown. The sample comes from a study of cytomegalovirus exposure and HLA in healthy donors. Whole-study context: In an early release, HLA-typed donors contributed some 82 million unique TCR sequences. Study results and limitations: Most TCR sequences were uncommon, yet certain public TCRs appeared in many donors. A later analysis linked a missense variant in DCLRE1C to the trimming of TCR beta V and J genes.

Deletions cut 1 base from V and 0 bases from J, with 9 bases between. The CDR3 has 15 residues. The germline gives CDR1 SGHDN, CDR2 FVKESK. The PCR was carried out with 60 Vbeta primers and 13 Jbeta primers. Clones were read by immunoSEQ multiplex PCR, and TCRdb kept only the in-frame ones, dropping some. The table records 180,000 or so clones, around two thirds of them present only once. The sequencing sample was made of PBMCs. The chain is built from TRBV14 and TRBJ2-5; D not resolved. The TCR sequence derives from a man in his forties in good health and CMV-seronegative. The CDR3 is CASSQVVPYQETQYF. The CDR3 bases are TGTGCCAGCAGCCAAGTTGTCCCGTACCAAGAGACCCAGTACTTC.